This TCR beta chain came from a study of Ad26.COV2.S vaccination and SARS-CoV-2 variants. Produced via immunoSEQ multiplex PCR; TCRdb's table is partial and in-frame only. The sample lists some 330,000 clones, approximately 87% occurring once. V was cut by 9 bases and J by 7 bases, with 18 bases left in between. The CDR3 has 14 residues. Looked up from germline, CDR1 is LNHDA and CDR2 is SQIVND (reference sequence). Treatment in this sample: some 19 received Ad26.COV2.S at low or high dose, single or two shots; about 5 received placebo; per-sample allocation not given. All samples were drawn on day 63, counting from the first vaccine or placebo injection.

The TCR originated in a person aged 18-65 years who received the Ad26.COV2.S COVID-19 vaccine or a placebo. The sequencing used peripheral blood, collected in a trial of Ad26.COV2.S vaccine versus placebo. The V and J genes are TRBV19 and TRBJ2-2, with D possibly being TRBD1 or TRBD2 (7 bases each). The CDR3 spells CASSPAGGGGELFF. The CDR3 bases are TGTGCCAGCAGCCCCGCAGGGGGGGGCGGGGAGCTGTTTTTT.